The 14 T cell receptor beta chains below all came from one sample that was sequenced in a study of technical replicates of blood from a few donors. Repertoires were generated with immunoSEQ multiplex PCR, while TCRdb's copy carries only in-frame clones and drops some. The sample holds approximately 100,000 clones, 96% seen once. Sample: T cells isolated from PBMCs. These TCRs come from a human donor in good health.

The genes are TRBV11-2 and TRBJ2-7; D is possibly TRBD1 (6 bases). Germline V lookup: CDR1 SGHAT, CDR2 FQNNGV. CDR3 length equals 14 residues. Trimming shortened V by 3 bases and J by 2 bases, and 11 bases separated the two germline ends. This CDR3 reads CASSLEQGAYEQYF. CDR3 in DNA: TGTGCCAGCAGCTTGGAACAGGGAGCCTACGAGCAGTACTTC.

The gene calls are TRBV6-6 and TRBJ1-3, with D hard to call. The CDR3 runs 15 residues. Between the trimmed V and J ends, which lost 7 bases and 0 bases, there was a span of 13 bases. CDR1 and CDR2 (germline): MNHNY, SVGAGI (reference sequence). The CDR3 DNA reads as TGTGCCAGCACTAATTACGGAGCCTCTGGAAACACCATATATTTT. As protein: CASTNYGASGNTIYF.

The rearrangement uses TRBV9 and TRBJ1-2; the match to TRBD1 covers 12 bases. This CDR3 region has 18 residues. CDR1 SGDLS and CDR2 YYNGEE come from the germline V gene. V lost 0 bases to trimming and J lost 4 bases; unmatched junction nucleotides: 10. CDR3 sequence: CASSVVMGQGAGGYGYTF. The CDR3 nucleotides read TGTGCCAGCAGCGTAGTTATGGGACAGGGGGCTGGGGGCTATGGCTACACCTTC.

This chain joins TRBV13 and TRBJ2-3; a weak D match, TRBD2 (7 bases). Per germline, CDR1 PRHDT and CDR2 FYEKMQ (reference sequence). The V end lost 5 bases, the J end lost 0 bases, and 15 bases lay between the germline ends. CDR3 length: 16 amino acids. This CDR3 reads CASSEGGRDSTDTQYF. The CDR3, as DNA: TGTGCCAGCAGCGAGGGGGGGCGGGATAGCACAGATACGCAGTATTTT.

The chain combines TRBV19 with TRBJ2-1, with 9 bases matching TRBD2. Looked up from germline, CDR1 is LNHDA and CDR2 is SQIVND (reference sequence). The V and J ends lost 7 bases and 5 bases, in that order; junction bases with no gene match: 21. The CDR3 has 19 residues. The CDR3: CASNRQGKISGSWNNEQFF. The CDR3 DNA follows: TGTGCCAGTAATAGGCAGGGGAAGATTAGCGGGAGTTGGAACAATGAGCAGTTCTTC.

This clone has just a few counts. A junction boundary mismatches the germline segment, possibly from a read error. The chain employs TRBV20-1 and TRBJ1-1, with 8 bases matching TRBD1. The CDR3 has 10 residues. The V gene's germline CDR1 is DFQATT and CDR2 SNEGSKA (reference sequence). In DNA, the CDR3 is TGCAGTGCCCAGGACAGGGAATCCCTTTTT. Translation gives CSAQDRESLF.

V usage is TRBV5-1 and J usage is TRBJ2-1; D gene unclear. In germline, CDR1 is SGHRS, CDR2 YFSETQ. This CDR3 has 13 residues. The V end lost 4 bases, the J end lost 8 bases, and 13 bases lay between the germline ends. The CDR3 nucleotides read TGCGCCAGCAGCAACACGCTAGACGATGAGCAGTTCTTC. Translated: CASSNTLDDEQFF.

V gene TRBV27 combines with J gene TRBJ1-2; TRBD1 aligns across 8 bases. The CDR3 loop spans 16 amino acids. The trim removed 5 bases at V and 4 bases at J, leaving 12 bases unmatched. Per the germline V gene, CDR1 is MNHEY and CDR2 is SMNVEV (reference sequence). The CDR3 nucleotides are TGTGCCAGCAGTGAATCCCCAGGGGGCGCGGGCTATGGCTACACCTTC. Protein product: CASSESPGGAGYGYTF.

V is TRBV19 and J is TRBJ2-1; 12 bases line up with TRBD1. Germline V lookup: CDR1 LNHDA, CDR2 SQIVND (reference sequence). V was pared by 4 bases and J by 0 bases, with 25 bases of the junction left unmatched. There are 24 residues in the CDR3. The CDR3 DNA is TGTGCCAGTAGTACCCCCTTGGGGACAGGGGGCCGTATAAGCGGGGGGGGCTCCTACAATGAGCAGTTCTTC. This codes for CASSTPLGTGGRISGGGSYNEQFF.

The J gene is TRBJ2-7, the V gene TRBV9, with D tentatively TRBD1 (8 bases). V was cut by 5 bases and J by 1 base, with 13 bases left in between. Germline V gives CDR1 SGDLS, CDR2 YYNGEE. This CDR3 comprises 14 residues. The CDR3: CASRGQGGSYEQYF. The DNA of the CDR3 is TGTGCCAGCAGAGGACAGGGAGGGTCCTACGAGCAGTACTTC.

The chain combines TRBV6-5 with TRBJ2-1; 10 bases align to TRBD2. The CDR3 totals 14 residues. V shed 1 base and J 9 bases; nucleotides not matched to a gene: 3. Germline values: CDR1 MNHEY, CDR2 SVGAGI. CDR3 coding DNA: TGTGCCAGCAGTTACTATAGCGGGAGGATTGAGCAGTTCTTC. Translating it yields CASSYYSGRIEQFF.

The rearrangement joins TRBV2 to TRBJ2-7; TRBD2 matches at 8 bases. Trimming removed 1 base from V and 5 bases from J; junction bases left unmatched: 4. CDR3 length: 14 amino acids. Germline assignment: CDR1 SNHLY and CDR2 FYNNEI. The CDR3 loop is CASSEGGRNDEQYF. The CDR3, as DNA: TGTGCCAGCAGTGAAGGCGGGAGGAACGACGAGCAGTACTTC.

The genes are TRBV19 and TRBJ1-5; TRBD1 is a possible D gene (5 bases). The CDR3 totals 15 residues. The germline CDR1 and CDR2 sequences are LNHDA and SQIVND (reference sequence). The ends were cut back, 5 bases at V and 2 bases at J, with 13 bases in the middle. This CDR3 is CASSGAGIGNQPQHF. In DNA form, the CDR3 reads TGTGCCAGTAGTGGGGCGGGGATCGGCAATCAGCCCCAGCATTTT.

As DNA, the CDR3 is TGTGCCAGCAGTGACAAGGACAGGACCTATGGCTACACCTTC. Protein sequence: CASSDKDRTYGYTF. The V gene is TRBV6-4, the J gene TRBJ1-2, with 7 bases aligning to TRBD1. The CDR3 length is 14 residues. Trimming removed 2 bases from V and 4 bases from J; junction bases left unmatched: 4. Germline V gene sequence: CDR1 MRHNA, CDR2 SNTAGT.